Listed below are T cell receptor beta chains from one sample, sequenced in a study of molecular identifiers for immune sequencing clone quantification. TCRdb re-derived calls from the PCR reads in MiXCR, one entry per CDR3 protein. The sample lists about 640,000 distinct CDR3 sequences, 15% to 20% occurring once. Sequenced input: naive CD8+ T cells from blood, with Jurkat cell RNA spiked in. The receptors were sampled from a human donor in good health. Some libraries in this study had Jurkat cell RNA spiked in. CDR3s include the opening cysteine and the closing phenylalanine or tryptophan. A D gene is named only where the DNA matches it firmly. Clone size, where shown, is once, few, many, or a class for clones that have expanded.

j_call,clone_size,v_call,d_call,cdr3_aa,cdr3_nt
TRBJ2-7,many,TRBV21-1,NA,CASSQDRKHSYEQYF,TGTGCCAGCAGCCAAGACAGAAAACACTCCTACGAGCAGTACTTC
TRBJ1-1,few,TRBV28,NA,CASSRRQVNTEAFF,TGTGCCAGCAGTCGCCGACAGGTGAACACTGAAGCTTTCTTT
TRBJ2-7,few,TRBV11-2,TRBD1,CASSSWGQGDEQYF,TGTGCCAGCAGCTCCTGGGGACAGGGGGACGAGCAGTACTTC
TRBJ2-7,many,TRBV4-3,TRBD2,CASSPGSGGAYEQYF,TGCGCCAGCAGCCCCGGCAGCGGGGGGGCCTACGAGCAGTACTTC
TRBJ2-5,many,TRBV23-1,NA,CASSPGNDLGQETQYF,TGCGCCAGCAGTCCTGGGAACGACTTAGGGCAAGAGACCCAGTACTTC
TRBJ1-5,many,TRBV4-3,NA,CASSQDRGAMNQPQHF,TGCGCCAGCAGCCAAGATCGCGGGGCAATGAATCAGCCCCAGCATTTT
TRBJ1-4,few,TRBV27,TRBD1,CASSLLTGTGPAGEKLFF,TGTGCCAGCAGTCTACTCACCGGGACAGGCCCTGCGGGTGAAAAACTGTTTTTT
TRBJ2-1,many,TRBV2,TRBD2,CASKDLAGSYNEQFF,TGTGCCAGCAAGGATTTAGCGGGAAGCTACAATGAGCAGTTCTTC
TRBJ1-1,NA,TRBV4-3,NA,CASSQSDNTEAFF,TGCGCCAGCAGCCAGTCAGATAACACTGAAGCTTTCTTT
TRBJ2-1,many,TRBV18,NA,CASSPGGHNEQFF,TGTGCCAGCTCACCTGGGGGGCACAATGAGCAGTTCTTC
TRBJ1-4,many,TRBV7-2,NA,CASSFGPSGEKLFF,TGTGCCAGCAGCTTTGGCCCTAGCGGGGAAAAACTGTTTTTT
TRBJ2-2,few,TRBV6-1,TRBD2,CASSERWGAGGPNTGELFF,TGTGCCAGCAGTGAAAGGTGGGGAGCGGGGGGCCCGAACACCGGGGAGCTGTTTTTT
TRBJ1-6,few,TRBV4-1,NA,CANSQVLQSNSPLHF,TGCGCCAACAGCCAAGTTCTACAGTCTAATTCACCCCTCCACTTT
TRBJ1-1,many,TRBV13,NA,CAASHLTNTEAFF,TGTGCCGCCAGCCATCTGACGAACACTGAAGCTTTCTTT
TRBJ2-3,many,TRBV24-1,NA,CATSGDADTQYF,TGTGCCACCAGTGGGGACGCCGATACGCAGTATTTT
TRBJ1-1,many,TRBV4-2,NA,CASSQVVGMNTEAFF,TGTGCCAGCAGCCAAGTGGTCGGGATGAACACTGAAGCTTTCTTT
TRBJ2-7,many,TRBV4-1,NA,CASSQKVSSSYEQYF,TGCGCCAGCAGCCAGAAGGTTAGTAGCTCCTACGAGCAGTACTTC